A selection of T cell receptor beta chains follows, all from one sample in a study of T cell repertoires in cytomegalovirus infection. TCRdb recomputed calls from the reads with MiXCR, one row per CDR3 protein. This repertoire shows 480,000 or so distinct CDR3 sequences, 10% to 12% found once; its top ten account for roughly 10%. The sample was PBMCs. The receptors were gathered from a human donor in good health (CMV status not recorded). Some clones in this sample may be carry-over from other donors' samples. Both conserved end residues are part of each CDR3. Fields, in order: J gene, CDR3 length, D gene, clone size, V gene, CDR3 DNA, CDR3 protein. The D gene is left open where the match is weak. Rows may omit the clone size; those that give it use once, few, many or a size class.

TRBJ1-1,14,.,few,TRBV19,TGTGCCAGTAGTGATGGACTCCCGAACACTGAAGCTTTCTTT,CASSDGLPNTEAFF
TRBJ2-7,17,TRBD2,many,TRBV28,TGTGCCAGCAGTTTAAAGAAGACTAGCGGGAGATTTTACGAGCAGTACTTC,CASSLKKTSGRFYEQYF
TRBJ2-1,15,TRBD2,.,TRBV28,TGTGCCAGCAGTTTGGGACTAGCGGGATGGGGTGAGCAGTTCTTC,CASSLGLAGWGEQFF
TRBJ1-1,14,TRBD1,many,TRBV15,TGTGCCACCAGCGGTGCCGGGACAGCTATTGAAGCTTTCTTT,CATSGAGTAIEAFF
TRBJ1-2,12,.,many,TRBV2,TGTGCCAGCAGCACAGGGCCTTATGGCTACACCTTC,CASSTGPYGYTF
TRBJ2-3,16,TRBD2,many,TRBV27,TGTGCCAGCAGTTTTAGCGGGGGGGCCGGCACAGATACGCAGTATTTT,CASSFSGGAGTDTQYF
TRBJ2-6,15,.,.,TRBV6-2/TRBV6-3,TGTGCCAGCACCTCCACCGGTTTGGGGGCCAACGTCCTGACTTTC,CASTSTGLGANVLTF
TRBJ2-1,15,.,.,TRBV9,TGTGCCAGCAGCGTAGCAGTGGGGTTATACAATGAGCAGTTCTTC,CASSVAVGLYNEQFF
TRBJ1-2,13,.,many,TRBV7-9,TGTGCCAGCAGCCCTGACTGGGGGTCTGGCTACACCTTC,CASSPDWGSGYTF
TRBJ2-3,15,TRBD2,many,TRBV4-1,TGCGCCAGCAGCCGAGCGGGACGAGACGGGGATACGCAGTATTTT,CASSRAGRDGDTQYF
TRBJ1-4,14,.,many,TRBV5-1,TGCGCCAGCAGTAATACAGGGCGAAATGAAAAACTGTTTTTT,CASSNTGRNEKLFF
TRBJ1-2,15,TRBD1,.,TRBV12-3/TRBV12-4,TGTGCCAGCAGCCTTCAGGGGGCGATGAACTATGGCTACACCTTC,CASSLQGAMNYGYTF
TRBJ2-3,12,.,many,TRBV29-1,TGCAGCGTTGGAACTGAACAAGATACGCAGTATTTT,CSVGTEQDTQYF
TRBJ2-3,13,.,many,TRBV7-9,TGTGCCAGCAAAGATGGGGGCGCAGATACGCAGTATTTT,CASKDGGADTQYF
TRBJ2-1,15,.,many,TRBV6-2/TRBV6-3,TGTGCCAGCAGTTACGGAGATGGCTCCTACAATGAGCAGTTCTTC,CASSYGDGSYNEQFF
TRBJ2-2,15,.,.,TRBV29-1,TGCGGGGGGGGCGGGGGCAGGACGAACACCGGGGAGCTGTTTTTT,CGGGGGRTNTGELFF
TRBJ1-1,13,TRBD1,.,TRBV28,TGTGCCACCACCAGGGGGCCGAACACTGAAGCTTTCTTT,CATTRGPNTEAFF
TRBJ1-2,13,TRBD1,many,TRBV7-8,TGTGCCAGCAGCGCGACAGGGCGGACCTTAGGCACCTTC,CASSATGRTLGTF
TRBJ2-7,12,TRBD2,.,TRBV6-6,TGTGCCGCGGTGGGAGGGCTATACGAGCAGTACTTC,CAAVGGLYEQYF
TRBJ2-2,16,.,.,TRBV5-4,TGTGCCAGCTCCATAGGTCAGATCGCGAACACCGGGGAGCTGTTTTTT,CASSIGQIANTGELFF
TRBJ2-2,16,TRBD2,many,TRBV24-1,TGTGCCACCCGCTCCGGGGGGGGGGACAACACCGGGGAGCTGTTTTTT,CATRSGGGDNTGELFF
TRBJ2-2,18,TRBD1,.,TRBV18,TGTGCCAGCTCACCACAGCCGCCGGGACAGGGGAACACCGGGGAGCTGTTTTTT,CASSPQPPGQGNTGELFF
TRBJ2-7,12,.,once,TRBV12-3/TRBV12-4,TGTGCCAGCAGTTTGCTCACACGAGAGCAGTACTTC,CASSLLTREQYF
TRBJ1-5,13,.,many,TRBV28,TGTGCCAGCACGACAGGAGACTATCAGCCCCAGCATTTT,CASTTGDYQPQHF
TRBJ2-7,15,.,few,TRBV28,TGTGCCAGCACTTCCCAGTCGGCAGGGACCTACGAGCAGTACTTC,CASTSQSAGTYEQYF
TRBJ1-5,10,.,few,TRBV10-3,TGTGCCGTAGGAGATCAGCCCCAGCATTTT,CAVGDQPQHF
TRBJ2-1,15,TRBD1,.,TRBV12-3/TRBV12-4,TGTGCCAGCAGTTCAGTTGGGACAGGGATCAATGAGCAGTTCTTC,CASSSVGTGINEQFF
TRBJ1-2,14,TRBD1,many,TRBV11-3,TGTGCCAGCAGCTTAGGGGACAGGAGATATGGCTACACCTTC,CASSLGDRRYGYTF
TRBJ2-3,15,.,many,TRBV2,TGTGCCAGCAGTGCAGTGGGGGGATACACAGATACGCAGTATTTT,CASSAVGGYTDTQYF
TRBJ2-6,17,TRBD1,many,TRBV12-3/TRBV12-4,TGTGCCAGCAGTTTACCGACAGGGAGTTCTGGGGCCAACGTCCTGACTTTC,CASSLPTGSSGANVLTF
TRBJ1-1,14,.,.,TRBV10-3,TGTGCCATCAGCCCTAGCGCGACAGGCACTGAAGCTTTCTTT,CAISPSATGTEAFF
TRBJ2-2,14,.,few,TRBV12-3/TRBV12-4,TGTGCCAGCACCCGAAGGACATCCACCGGGGAGCTGTTTTTT,CASTRRTSTGELFF
TRBJ1-4,14,.,.,TRBV20-1,TGCAGTGCCCTGAAGGGTGCAACTAATGAAAAACTGTTTTTT,CSALKGATNEKLFF
TRBJ1-1,15,.,.,TRBV6-2/TRBV6-3,TGTGCCAGCAGTTCGAGGGGACCGGGGGTCACTGAAGCTTTCTTT,CASSSRGPGVTEAFF
TRBJ1-4,14,TRBD1,few,TRBV15,TGTGCCACCAGCTTTGGACAGGTTAATGAAAAACTGTTTTTT,CATSFGQVNEKLFF
TRBJ2-7,13,.,many,TRBV6-2/TRBV6-3,TGTGCCAGCAGTTACTCAGCGCCCTACGAGCAGTACTTC,CASSYSAPYEQYF
TRBJ2-5,15,.,.,TRBV7-8,TGTGCCAGCAGCTTAGCGCTTAGTAGTACGGGGACCCAGTACTTC,CASSLALSSTGTQYF
TRBJ2-5,13,.,many,TRBV7-8,TGTGCCAGCAGCTTCAGTAGCCAGGAGACCCAGTACTTC,CASSFSSQETQYF
TRBJ2-1,15,TRBD1,.,TRBV19,TGTGCCAGTAGAGGGGGACAGGGGCGATGGAATGAGCAGTTCTTC,CASRGGQGRWNEQFF
TRBJ2-1,15,.,.,TRBV15,TGTGCCACCAGCCCCCGAAAAGGGGGCTACAATGAGCAGTTCTTC,CATSPRKGGYNEQFF
TRBJ1-1,12,.,many,TRBV6-6,TGTGCCAGCAGAAACAGGGACGGAAAAGCTTTCTTT,CASRNRDGKAFF
TRBJ1-1,14,.,many,TRBV12-3/TRBV12-4,TGTGCCAGCAGGACCGACCACCGCTCGACTGAAGCTTTCTTT,CASRTDHRSTEAFF
TRBJ2-2,16,.,.,TRBV19,TGTGCCAGTAGTTGGACTTCCCACGCGAACACCGGGGAGCTGTTTTTT,CASSWTSHANTGELFF
TRBJ1-2,13,TRBD1,.,TRBV19,TGTGCCAGAGCACCGACAGGGCGGGATGGCTACACCTTC,CARAPTGRDGYTF
TRBJ1-1,15,.,few,TRBV19,TGTGCCAGTAGATCGCAGACAGCCCCAAACACTGAAGCTTTCTTT,CASRSQTAPNTEAFF